The present T cell receptor (beta chain) was sequenced within a study of CD4 and CD8 cells across lung adenocarcinoma regions. Localized lung adenocarcinoma, a non-small cell lung cancer, affected the donors. TCRdb re-called the PCR reads with MiXCR, one entry per CDR3 protein. Of 3,500 to 4,000 distinct CDR3 sequences listed, about 67% are singletons. The germline CDR1 and CDR2 sequences are MNHEY and SVGAGI. The CDR3 totals 15 residues. The source of this sequence is a male donor with lung adenocarcinoma. The CD4 and CD8 labels of this study may be unreliable. This rearrangement joins TRBV6-5 to TRBJ2-5, with 9 bases that match TRBD1. With the DNA end fitting TRBJ2-7 better, the J assignment may be wrong. The source material was CD4+ T cells from the margin of a lung tumor. The CDR3 nucleotides read TGTGCCAGCAGTTCTACCGGGACAGGGATCTACGAGCAGTACTTC. Protein product: CASSSTGTGIYEQYF.